This TCR beta chain stems from a study of CD8 T cells in Susac syndrome. General study results and limits: The authors acknowledged that the study's TCR sequencing and HLA analysis involved relatively few individuals.

With random hexamers, reverse transcription was performed on 0.5 to 1 ug of RNA. TCRdb processed the immunoSEQ multiplex PCR reads anew with MiXCR; each CDR3 protein has one entry. The sample yields under 95,000 distinct CDR3 sequences, just under 95% seen once. Concerning this clonotype itself: Its specificity is not known.

As judged by recently defined diagnostic criteria, patients with Susac syndrome had definite or probable disease. FACS was used to enrich TEMRA cells, whereas the CD8+ and CD4+ T cells were obtained by negative isolation. The CDR3 totals 13 residues. Between the trimmed V and J ends, which lost 0 bases and 5 bases, there was a span of 7 bases. This sequence originates from a human donor with Susac syndrome. The J gene is TRBJ2-5, the V gene TRBV12-3 or TRBV12-4; D is unresolved. The sample consisted of CD4+ T cells from PBMCs. CDR3 protein: CASSLATPETQYF. The CDR3 DNA follows: TGTGCCAGCAGTTTAGCCACCCCGGAGACCCAGTACTTC.